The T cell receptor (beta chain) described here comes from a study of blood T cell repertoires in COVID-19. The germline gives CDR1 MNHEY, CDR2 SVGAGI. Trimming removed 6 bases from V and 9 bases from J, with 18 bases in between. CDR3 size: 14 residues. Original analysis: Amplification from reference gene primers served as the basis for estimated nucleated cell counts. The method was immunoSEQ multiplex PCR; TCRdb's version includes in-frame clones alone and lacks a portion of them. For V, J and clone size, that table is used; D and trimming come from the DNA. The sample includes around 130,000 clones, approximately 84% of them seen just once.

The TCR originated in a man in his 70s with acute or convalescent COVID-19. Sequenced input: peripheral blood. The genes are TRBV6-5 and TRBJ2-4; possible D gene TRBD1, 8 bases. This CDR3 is CASRKQGGDGIQYF. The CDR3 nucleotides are TGTGCCAGCAGGAAACAGGGGGGGGATGGCATTCAGTACTTC.